These 7 T cell receptor beta chains were all obtained from the same sample, sequenced in a study of T-cell reconstitution after alpha-beta-depleted transplantation in children. It was with unique molecular identifiers that the TCRbeta library was prepared. Using its own MiXCR run on the PCR reads, TCRdb lists one record per CDR3 protein. Counted here are around 580,000 distinct CDR3 sequences, roughly 24% occurring once; the ten biggest clones make up approximately 14%. Here the sequenced sample was PBMCs, mostly from graft donor cells, taken 360 days after TCRalphabeta/CD19-depleted stem cell transplant. The receptors originated from a boy under two years old who had a stem cell transplant for acute myeloid leukemia, so the T cells may come from the graft donor.

CDR3 protein: CATSRARGASGDADTQYF. CDR3 bases: TGTGCCACCAGCAGAGCTCGTGGCGCTAGCGGGGACGCAGATACGCAGTATTTT. The chain recombines TRBV15 with TRBJ2-3; 9 bases agree with TRBD2. J lost 4 bases, V lost 1 base, and 12 bases had no gene match. Germline values: CDR1 LNHNV, CDR2 YYDKDF (reference sequence). The CDR3 has 18 amino acids.

Many counts were recorded for this clonotype. This sequence joins TRBV6-6 and TRBJ1-2; D gene unclear. The CDR3 sequence is 13 residues long. V was clipped by 0 bases and J by 6 bases, with 8 bases between them. Germline assignment: CDR1 MNHNY and CDR2 SVGAGI (reference sequence). CDR3 in amino acids: CASSYSKRDGYTF. DNA of the CDR3: TGTGCCAGCAGTTACTCGAAAAGGGATGGCTACACCTTC.

This clonotype was seen many times. The chain couples TRBV7-2 to TRBJ1-6; 8 nucleotides match TRBD1. CDR3 length: 15 amino acids. Germline V gene sequence: CDR1 SGHTA, CDR2 FQGNSA. V lost 5 bases, J lost 9 bases, and 9 bases stayed unmatched. CDR3 bases: TGTGCCAGCAGCCTTGCCGGGACAGGACTTTCACCCCTCCACTTT. Its translation is CASSLAGTGLSPLHF.

In its sample, this clonotype was seen a few times. The CDR3 region has the DNA TGTGCCATCAGCAAGGAGGGAGGGAATGAGCAGTTCTTC. Its protein is CAISKEGGNEQFF. The rearrangement uses TRBV10-3 and TRBJ2-1; 7 bases agree with TRBD2. V lost 6 bases to trimming and J lost 7 bases; unmatched junction nucleotides: 6. The CDR3 runs 13 residues. The germline CDR1 and CDR2 sequences are ENHRY and SYGVKD.

This clonotype has only a few counts. The V call is TRBV6-5, the J call TRBJ2-1, with D possibly TRBD2 on 6 matching bases. V dropped 0 bases and J dropped 7 bases, with 16 bases sitting between them. CDR3 length equals 16 residues. Germline lookup yields CDR1 MNHEY and CDR2 SVGAGI. This CDR3 reads CASSYSTGTRGNEQFF. CDR3 nucleotide sequence: TGTGCCAGCAGTTACTCGACGGGCACCCGGGGGAATGAGCAGTTCTTC.

The chain is built from TRBV10-1 and TRBJ2-7; D perhaps matches TRBD1 (5 bases). CDR3 length: 14 amino acids. V lost 6 bases to trimming and J lost 2 bases, with 14 bases between them. From germline, CDR1 is WNHNN and CDR2 SYGVQD (reference sequence). The CDR3 is CASRGVGPPYEQYV. Written as DNA, the CDR3 is TGCGCCAGCAGGGGCGTGGGGCCTCCCTACGAGCAGTACGTC.

This clonotype came up a few times. The rearrangement links TRBV4-3 to TRBJ2-7; 7 nucleotides agree with TRBD1. V lost 1 base and J lost 2; bases outside the gene matches: 11. The CDR3 is made up of 17 amino acids. Germline assignment: CDR1 LGHNA and CDR2 YSLEER. CDR3 loop: CASSQVLSGTAPYEQYF. Written as DNA, the CDR3 is TGCGCCAGCAGCCAAGTCCTATCCGGGACAGCCCCCTACGAGCAGTACTTC.